This entry describes one TCR beta chain. The antigen remains undetermined. There are 13 residues in the CDR3. The germline V gene has CDR1 LGHNT and CDR2 FRNRAP. V lost 0 bases and J lost 1, with 3 bases in between. The method was immunoSEQ multiplex PCR; TCRdb's version includes in-frame clones alone and lacks a portion of them. The table lists around 41,000 clones, around 79% of them singletons. The data stem from a study of immune evolution from preneoplasia to lung adenocarcinoma. Study-wide results and limits: Top clone share appeared to fall from AAH through AIS, MIA, adenocarcinoma. Clonality was highest in normal lung, lower in later-stage lesions apparently.

Two lung cancer pathologists independently confirmed each histologic diagnosis. The receptor was derived from a person aged 55 to 75 with lung adenocarcinoma. The gene calls are TRBV12-5 and TRBJ2-5; no clear D gene. The sample comprised FFPE invasive lung adenocarcinoma tissue. This chain's CDR3 is CASGLVPQETQYF. CDR3 coding DNA: TGTGCTAGTGGTTTGGTCCCCCAAGAGACCCAGTACTTC.